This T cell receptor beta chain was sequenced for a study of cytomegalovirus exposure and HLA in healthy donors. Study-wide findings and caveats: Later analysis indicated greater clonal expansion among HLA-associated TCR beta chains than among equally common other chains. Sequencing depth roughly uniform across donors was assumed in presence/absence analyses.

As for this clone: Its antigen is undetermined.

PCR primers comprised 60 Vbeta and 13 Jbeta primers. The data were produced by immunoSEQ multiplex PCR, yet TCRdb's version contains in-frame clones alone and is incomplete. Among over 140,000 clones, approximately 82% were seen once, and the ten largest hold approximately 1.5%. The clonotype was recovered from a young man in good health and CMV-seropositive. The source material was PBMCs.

The CDR3 bases are TGTGCCAGTGACAGGGCCCCCAGCAACTATGGCTACACCTTC. This encodes CASDRAPSNYGYTF. This chain uses TRBV7-9 with TRBJ1-2; 7 bases map to TRBD1. The V segment lost 9 bases and the J segment 2 bases; nucleotides outside the gene matches: 9. The V gene's germline CDR1 is SEHNR and CDR2 FQNEAQ (reference sequence). The CDR3 totals 14 residues. Full variable domain (rest looked up from reference TRBV7-9 and TRBJ1-2): DTGVSQNPRHKITKRGQNVTFRCDPISEHNRLYWYRQTLGQGPEFLTYFQNEAQLEKSRLLSDRFSAERPKGSFSTLEIQRTEQGDSAMYLCASDRAPSNYGYTFGSGTRLTVV.